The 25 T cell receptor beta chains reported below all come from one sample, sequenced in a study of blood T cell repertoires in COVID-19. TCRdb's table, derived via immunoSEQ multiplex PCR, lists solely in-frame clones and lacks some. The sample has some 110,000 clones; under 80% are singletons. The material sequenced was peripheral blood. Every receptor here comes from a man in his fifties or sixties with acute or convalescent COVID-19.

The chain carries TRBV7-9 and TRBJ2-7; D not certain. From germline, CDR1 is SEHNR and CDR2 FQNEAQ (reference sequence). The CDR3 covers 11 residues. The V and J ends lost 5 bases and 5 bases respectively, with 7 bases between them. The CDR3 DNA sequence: TGTGCCAGCAGCCCTTTCGACGAGCAGTACTTC. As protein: CASSPFDEQYF.

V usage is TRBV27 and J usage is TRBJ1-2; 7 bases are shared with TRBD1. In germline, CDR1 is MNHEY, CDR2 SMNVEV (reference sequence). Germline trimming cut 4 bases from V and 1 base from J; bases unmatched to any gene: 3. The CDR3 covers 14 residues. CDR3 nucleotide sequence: TGTGCCAGCAGTTCCAGGGGGGTTAACTATGGCTACACCTTC. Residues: CASSSRGVNYGYTF.

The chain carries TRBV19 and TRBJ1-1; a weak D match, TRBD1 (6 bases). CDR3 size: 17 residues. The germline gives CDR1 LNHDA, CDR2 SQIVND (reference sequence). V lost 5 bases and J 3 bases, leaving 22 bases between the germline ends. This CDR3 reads CASSLLDRPRKDTEAFF. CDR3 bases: TGTGCCAGTAGTCTCCTGGACAGACCCAGGAAGGACACTGAAGCTTTCTTT.

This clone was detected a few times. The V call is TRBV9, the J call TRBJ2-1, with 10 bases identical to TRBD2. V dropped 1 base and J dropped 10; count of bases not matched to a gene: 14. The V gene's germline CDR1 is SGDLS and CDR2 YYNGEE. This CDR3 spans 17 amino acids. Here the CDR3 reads CASSVSRTSGGTWEQFF. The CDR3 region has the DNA TGTGCCAGCAGCGTATCACGGACTAGCGGAGGGACTTGGGAGCAGTTCTTC. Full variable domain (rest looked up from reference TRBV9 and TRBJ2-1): DSGVTQTPKHLITATGQRVTLRCSPRSGDLSVYWYQQSLDQGLQFLIQYYNGEERAKGNILERFSAQQFPDLHSELNLSSLELGDSALYFCASSVSRTSGGTWEQFFGPGTRLTVL.

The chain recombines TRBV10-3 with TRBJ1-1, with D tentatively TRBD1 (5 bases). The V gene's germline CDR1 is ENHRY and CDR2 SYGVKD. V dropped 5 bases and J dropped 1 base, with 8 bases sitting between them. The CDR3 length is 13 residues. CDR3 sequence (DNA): TGTGCCATCAGTCGCGGGGCGAACACTGAAGCTTTCTTT. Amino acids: CAISRGANTEAFF.

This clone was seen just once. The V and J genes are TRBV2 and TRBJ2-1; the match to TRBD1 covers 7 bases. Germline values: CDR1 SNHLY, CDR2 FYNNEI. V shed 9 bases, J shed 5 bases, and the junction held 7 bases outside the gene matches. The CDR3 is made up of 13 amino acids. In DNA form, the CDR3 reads TGTGCCAGTCCGGGACAGAAGAACAATGAGCAGTTCTTC. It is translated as CASPGQKNNEQFF.

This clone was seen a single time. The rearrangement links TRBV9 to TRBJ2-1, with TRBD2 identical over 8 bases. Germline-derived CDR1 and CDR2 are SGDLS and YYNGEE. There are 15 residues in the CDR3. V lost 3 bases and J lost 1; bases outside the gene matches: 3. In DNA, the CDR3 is TGTGCCAGCAGCGAGCGGGGGAGTTCCTACAATGAGCAGTTCTTC. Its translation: CASSERGSSYNEQFF.

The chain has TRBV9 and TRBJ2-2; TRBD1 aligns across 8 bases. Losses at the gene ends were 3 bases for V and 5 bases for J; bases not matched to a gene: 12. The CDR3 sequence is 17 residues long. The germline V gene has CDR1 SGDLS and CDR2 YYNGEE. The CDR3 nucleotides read TGTGCCAGCAGCGACCCTCCGGGACAGGTAGCTACCGGGGAGCTGTTTTTT. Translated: CASSDPPGQVATGELFF.

CDR3 DNA sequence: TGTGCCAGCAGCCGGACTTCGATCGAAACCTACGAGCAGTACTTC. Protein product: CASSRTSIETYEQYF. This rearrangement joins TRBV6-5 to TRBJ2-7; D is possibly TRBD2 (5 bases). CDR1 is MNHEY, CDR2 SVGAGI, per germline. The CDR3 is made up of 15 amino acids. Trimming removed 6 bases from V and 2 bases from J, with 17 bases in between.

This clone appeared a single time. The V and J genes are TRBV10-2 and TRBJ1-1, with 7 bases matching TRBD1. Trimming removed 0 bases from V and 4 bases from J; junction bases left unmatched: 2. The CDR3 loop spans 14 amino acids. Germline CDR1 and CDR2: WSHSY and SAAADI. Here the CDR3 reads CASSESRGATEAFF. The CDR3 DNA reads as TGCGCCAGCAGTGAGTCCAGGGGGGCCACTGAAGCTTTCTTT.

The DNA for the CDR3 is TGCAGTGTACAGGATACGCAGTATTTT. Translated: CSVQDTQYF. The chain employs TRBV20-1 and TRBJ2-3; D unresolved. Germline V gives CDR1 DFQATT, CDR2 SNEGSKA (reference sequence). The CDR3 consists of 9 residues. V gave up 7 bases and J gave up 6 bases, with 5 bases separating them.

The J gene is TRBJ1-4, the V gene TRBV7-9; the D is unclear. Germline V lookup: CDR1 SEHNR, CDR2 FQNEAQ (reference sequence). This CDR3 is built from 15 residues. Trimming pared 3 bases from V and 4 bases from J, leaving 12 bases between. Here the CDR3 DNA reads TGTGCCAGCAGCTTTGGAAGGCAGGATAATGAAAAACTGTTTTTT. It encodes CASSFGRQDNEKLFF.

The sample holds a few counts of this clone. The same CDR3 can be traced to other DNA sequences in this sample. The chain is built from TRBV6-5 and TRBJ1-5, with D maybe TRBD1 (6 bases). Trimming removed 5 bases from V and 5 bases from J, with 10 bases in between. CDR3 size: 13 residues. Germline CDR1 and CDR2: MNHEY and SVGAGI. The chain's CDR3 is CASSPGVDQPQHF. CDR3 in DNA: TGTGCCAGCAGTCCAGGGGTGGATCAGCCCCAGCATTTT.

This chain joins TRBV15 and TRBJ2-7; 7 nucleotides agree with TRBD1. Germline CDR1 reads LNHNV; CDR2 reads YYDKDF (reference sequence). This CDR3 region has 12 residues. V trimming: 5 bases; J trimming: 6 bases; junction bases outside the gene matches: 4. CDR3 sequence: CATSFHRGEQYF. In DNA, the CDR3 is TGTGCCACCAGCTTCCACAGGGGCGAGCAGTACTTC.

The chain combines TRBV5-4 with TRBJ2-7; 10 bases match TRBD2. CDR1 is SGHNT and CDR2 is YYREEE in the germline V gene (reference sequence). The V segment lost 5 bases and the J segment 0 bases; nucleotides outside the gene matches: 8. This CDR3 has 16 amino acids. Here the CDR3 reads CASSLAGTSVSYEQYF. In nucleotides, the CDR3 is TGTGCCAGCAGTCTTGCCGGGACTAGCGTCTCCTACGAGCAGTACTTC.

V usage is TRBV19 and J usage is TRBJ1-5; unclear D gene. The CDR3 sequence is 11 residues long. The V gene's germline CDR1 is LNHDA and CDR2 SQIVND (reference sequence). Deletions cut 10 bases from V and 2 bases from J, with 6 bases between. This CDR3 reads CATYGNQPQHF. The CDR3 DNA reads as TGTGCCACCTATGGCAATCAGCCCCAGCATTTT.

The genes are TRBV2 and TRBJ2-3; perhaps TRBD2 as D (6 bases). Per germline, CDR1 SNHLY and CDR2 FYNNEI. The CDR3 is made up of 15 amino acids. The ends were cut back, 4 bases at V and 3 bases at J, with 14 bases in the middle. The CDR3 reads CASSVYVRGTDTQYF. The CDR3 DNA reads TGTGCCAGCAGTGTTTACGTCCGGGGGACAGATACGCAGTATTTT.

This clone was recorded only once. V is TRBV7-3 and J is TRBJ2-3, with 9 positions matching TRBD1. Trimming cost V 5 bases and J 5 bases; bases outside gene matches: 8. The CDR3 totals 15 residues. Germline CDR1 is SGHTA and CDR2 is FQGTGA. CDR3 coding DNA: TGTGCCAGCAGCCGGAGGACAGGGGAGATAGATACGCAGTATTTT. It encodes CASSRRTGEIDTQYF.

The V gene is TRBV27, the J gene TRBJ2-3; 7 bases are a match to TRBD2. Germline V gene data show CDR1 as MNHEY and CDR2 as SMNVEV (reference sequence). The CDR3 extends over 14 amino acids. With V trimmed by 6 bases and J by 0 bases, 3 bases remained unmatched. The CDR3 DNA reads TGTGCCAGCAGACTAGCGAGGAGCACAGATACGCAGTATTTT. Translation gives CASRLARSTDTQYF.

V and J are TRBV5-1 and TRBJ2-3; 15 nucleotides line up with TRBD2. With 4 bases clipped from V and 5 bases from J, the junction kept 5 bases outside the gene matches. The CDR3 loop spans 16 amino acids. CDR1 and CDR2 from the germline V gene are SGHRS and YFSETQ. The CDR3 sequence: CASSPGLAGGVDTQYF. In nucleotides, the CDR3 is TGCGCCAGCAGCCCCGGACTAGCGGGAGGGGTAGATACGCAGTATTTT.

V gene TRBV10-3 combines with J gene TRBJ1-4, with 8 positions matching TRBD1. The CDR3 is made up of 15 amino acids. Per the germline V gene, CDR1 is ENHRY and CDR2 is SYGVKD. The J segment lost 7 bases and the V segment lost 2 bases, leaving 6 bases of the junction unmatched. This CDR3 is CAISERPGGVEKLFF. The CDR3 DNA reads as TGTGCCATCAGTGAGCGTCCAGGGGGCGTTGAAAAACTGTTTTTT.

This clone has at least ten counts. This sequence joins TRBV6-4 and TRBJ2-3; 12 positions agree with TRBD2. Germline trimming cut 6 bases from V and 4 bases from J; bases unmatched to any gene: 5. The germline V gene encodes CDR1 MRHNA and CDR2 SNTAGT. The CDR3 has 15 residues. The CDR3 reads CASSPLAGGPDTQYF. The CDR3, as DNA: TGTGCCAGCAGCCCTCTAGCGGGAGGGCCAGATACGCAGTATTTT.

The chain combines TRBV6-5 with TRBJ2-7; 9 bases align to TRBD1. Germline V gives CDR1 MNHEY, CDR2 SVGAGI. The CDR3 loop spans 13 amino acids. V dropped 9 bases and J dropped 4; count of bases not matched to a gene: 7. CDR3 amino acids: CASTRQGGYEQYF. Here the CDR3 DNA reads TGTGCCAGTACCCGACAGGGGGGATACGAGCAGTACTTC.

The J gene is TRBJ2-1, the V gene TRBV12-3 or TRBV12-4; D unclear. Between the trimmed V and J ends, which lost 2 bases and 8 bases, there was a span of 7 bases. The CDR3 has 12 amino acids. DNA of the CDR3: TGTGCCAGCAGTTTACTTTCGGATGAGCAGTTCTTC. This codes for CASSLLSDEQFF.

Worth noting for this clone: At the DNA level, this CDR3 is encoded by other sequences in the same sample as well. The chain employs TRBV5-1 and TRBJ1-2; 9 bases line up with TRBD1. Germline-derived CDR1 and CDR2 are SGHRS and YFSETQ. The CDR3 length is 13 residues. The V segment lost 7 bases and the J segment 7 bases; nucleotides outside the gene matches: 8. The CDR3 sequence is CASSPGQGGGYTF. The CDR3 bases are TGCGCCAGCTCTCCGGGACAGGGTGGTGGCTACACCTTC.